Below are 29 T cell receptor beta chains sequenced from a single sample in a study of blood T cell repertoires in COVID-19. TCRdb keeps only in-frame clones here, not all; method: immunoSEQ multiplex PCR. Of hundreds of thousands of clones in the sample, about 80% were seen once. Input material: peripheral blood. These receptors were taken from a woman over 75 with acute or convalescent COVID-19.

This clone was counted only a few times. The rearrangement joins TRBV6-6 to TRBJ1-1, with a tentative D call TRBD1 (6 bases). The CDR3 is made up of 15 amino acids. The germline gives CDR1 MNHNY, CDR2 SVGAGI (reference sequence). V lost 2 bases to trimming and J lost 4 bases, with 14 bases between them. CDR3 DNA: TGTGCCAGCAGTTACGGGGAGGGGGGTATCACTGAAGCTTTCTTT. It codes for CASSYGEGGITEAFF.

This clone was counted a few times. The chain is built from TRBV28 and TRBJ2-5, with D tentatively TRBD2 (6 bases). The CDR3 runs 14 residues. Per germline, CDR1 MDHEN and CDR2 SYDVKM. Deletions cut 6 bases from V and 2 bases from J, with 13 bases between. For the CDR3, the DNA is TGTGCCAGCAGCATATGGGACTTACAAGAGACCCAGTACTTC. This encodes CASSIWDLQETQYF.

This clone came up a few times. The CDR3 loop reads CASSTRSSHSYNEQFF. CDR3 sequence (DNA): TGTGCCAGCAGTACTCGAAGTAGCCACTCCTACAATGAGCAGTTCTTC. The chain employs TRBV6-2 or TRBV6-3 and TRBJ2-1; no clear D. The V end lost 5 bases, the J end lost 0 bases, and 14 bases lay between the germline ends. This CDR3 has 16 residues. Germline V gene sequence: CDR1 MNHEY, CDR2 SVGEGT.

The J gene is TRBJ1-1, the V gene TRBV4-2; D is perhaps TRBD1 (5 bases). Trimming pared 0 bases from V and 0 bases from J, leaving 20 bases between. CDR1 is LGHNA, CDR2 YNFKEQ, per germline. The CDR3 contains 19 residues. CDR3 in amino acids: CASSQEILRPTTVNTEAFF. CDR3 nucleotides: TGTGCCAGCAGCCAAGAAATTCTAAGGCCTACGACAGTGAACACTGAAGCTTTCTTT.

This clone occurred once. The chain recombines TRBV10-3 with TRBJ2-1; D might be TRBD1 (6 bases). Trimming took 8 bases from V and 0 from J, leaving 17 bases between them. The CDR3 contains 16 residues. The V gene's germline CDR1 is ENHRY and CDR2 SYGVKD. The CDR3 bases are TGTGCCATCGGGACATTGGGGGTATCCTCCTACAATGAGCAGTTCTTC. Translating it yields CAIGTLGVSSYNEQFF.

V usage is TRBV7-6 and J usage is TRBJ2-4; possibly TRBD1 for D (6 bases). Trimming took 4 bases from V and 6 from J, leaving 10 bases between them. Germline CDR1 SGHVS, CDR2 FNYEAQ. The CDR3 has 13 amino acids. The CDR3 region is CASSSGQLNIQYF. CDR3 sequence (DNA): TGTGCCAGCAGCTCAGGACAGTTAAACATTCAGTACTTC.

The chain links TRBV6-5 to TRBJ2-3; D gene ambiguous. Germline CDR1 is MNHEY and CDR2 is SVGAGI. V was cut by 7 bases and J by 6 bases, with 8 bases left in between. This CDR3 comprises 11 residues. The CDR3 here is CASTSSDTQYF. CDR3 DNA: TGTGCCAGCACGAGTTCCGATACGCAGTATTTT.

This clone was seen a single time. The rearrangement links TRBV28 to TRBJ2-3; TRBD2 aligns across 8 bases. This CDR3 has 16 residues. J was trimmed by 3 bases and V by 8 bases; bases with no gene match: 13. CDR1 and CDR2 (germline): MDHEN, SYDVKM. CDR3 coding DNA: TGTGCCAGCCCGGGTCCGAGCGGGAGTCGAACAGATACGCAGTATTTT. It is translated as CASPGPSGSRTDTQYF.

This sequence joins TRBV14 and TRBJ2-3; a weak D match, TRBD1 (5 bases). Germline loops: CDR1 SGHDN, CDR2 FVKESK. This CDR3 region has 15 residues. Trimming shortened V by 4 bases and J by 4 bases, and 15 bases separated the two germline ends. CDR3 coding DNA: TGTGCCAGCAGCCCCCAGGGTTTAGGCTCAGATACGCAGTATTTT. Amino acids: CASSPQGLGSDTQYF.

The V and J genes are TRBV6-4 and TRBJ2-7, with 10 positions matching TRBD1. Unmatched junction bases numbered 5, after V lost 6 bases and J lost 0 bases. Germline-derived CDR1 and CDR2 are MRHNA and SNTAGT. The CDR3 length is 15 residues. The CDR3 sequence is CASRPGQGTSYEQYF. CDR3 DNA: TGTGCCAGCAGGCCGGGACAGGGGACCTCCTACGAGCAGTACTTC.

This clone was observed a few times. V gene TRBV4-3 combines with J gene TRBJ1-4; the match to TRBD1 covers 7 bases. The CDR3 consists of 16 residues. V gave up 4 bases and J gave up 3 bases; unmatched junction bases: 8. CDR1 is LGHNA, CDR2 YSLEER, per germline. The CDR3 protein is CASSPMSGTANEKLFF. CDR3 sequence (DNA): TGCGCCAGCAGCCCAATGTCCGGGACAGCTAATGAAAAACTGTTTTTT.

The chain is built from TRBV18 and TRBJ1-5, with a tentative D call TRBD1 (5 bases). Looked up from germline, CDR1 is KGHSH and CDR2 is LQKENI. The CDR3 covers 14 residues. V lost 2 bases, J lost 4 bases, and 9 bases lay in between. The CDR3 DNA reads as TGTGCCAGCTCACCAAACCAGGGTAATCAGCCCCAGCATTTT. It yields the protein CASSPNQGNQPQHF.

The rearrangement joins TRBV4-3 to TRBJ1-1; 10 nucleotides align to TRBD1. The CDR3 has 16 amino acids. Germline trimming cut 4 bases from V and 6 bases from J; bases unmatched to any gene: 11. The germline V gene encodes CDR1 LGHNA and CDR2 YSLEER. CDR3 coding DNA: TGCGCCAGCAGCCCTAGCTTTACCGGGACAGGGGCTGAAGCTTTCTTT. As protein: CASSPSFTGTGAEAFF.

The rearrangement joins TRBV24-1 to TRBJ1-2; D is perhaps TRBD1 (6 bases). V was clipped by 5 bases and J by 2 bases, with 14 bases between them. The length of the CDR3 is 15 residues. CDR1 is KGHDR, CDR2 SFDVKD, per germline. The DNA for the CDR3 is TGTGCCACCAGTGGGGACACCCCAGGGAACTATGGCTACACCTTC. It encodes CATSGDTPGNYGYTF.

This chain joins TRBV27 and TRBJ1-2, with 10 positions matching TRBD1. This CDR3 is built from 16 residues. J lost 4 bases, V lost 5 bases, and 10 bases had no gene match. Looked up from germline, CDR1 is MNHEY and CDR2 is SMNVEV (reference sequence). This CDR3 reads CASSVRDRGTIYGYTF. The CDR3 coding sequence is TGTGCCAGCAGTGTCCGGGACAGGGGTACCATCTATGGCTACACCTTC.

This chain uses TRBV14 with TRBJ2-1; TRBD2 agrees at 12 bases. This CDR3 is built from 16 residues. V shed 2 bases and J 3 bases; nucleotides not matched to a gene: 2. The germline V gene encodes CDR1 SGHDN and CDR2 FVKESK. The CDR3 region has the DNA TGTGCCAGCAGCCAAACTAGCGGGAGGAGCTACAATGAGCAGTTCTTC. Amino acids: CASSQTSGRSYNEQFF. The variable domain in full, completed from reference TRBV14 and TRBJ2-1, reads EAGVTQFPSHSVIEKGQTVTLRCDPISGHDNLYWYRRVMGKEIKFLLHFVKESKQDESGMPNNRFLAERTGGTYSTLKVQPAELEDSGVYFCASSQTSGRSYNEQFFGPGTRLTVL.

The V gene is TRBV4-1, the J gene TRBJ2-1, with TRBD2 matching over 7 bases. CDR3 length: 15 amino acids. Germline V gene data show CDR1 as MGHRA and CDR2 as YSYEKL. V gave up 0 bases and J gave up 8 bases; unmatched junction bases: 7. The CDR3 loop is CASSQDSTSSDEQFF. The CDR3 bases are TGCGCCAGCAGCCAAGACTCGACTAGCTCCGATGAGCAGTTCTTC.

J is TRBJ1-2 and V is TRBV28; the match to TRBD1 covers 7 bases. Germline CDR1 and CDR2: MDHEN and SYDVKM. V shed 2 bases and J 0 bases; nucleotides not matched to a gene: 3. CDR3 length equals 15 residues. CDR3 sequence (DNA): TGTGCCAGCAGTTTACCCGGGACAGCTAACTATGGCTACACCTTC. This sequence encodes CASSLPGTANYGYTF.

This rearrangement joins TRBV18 to TRBJ2-7, with 8 bases that match TRBD1. Germline V CDR1 and CDR2: KGHSH, LQKENI. The ends lost 8 bases at V and 6 bases at J; junction bases unmatched: 12. This CDR3 has 14 amino acids. This CDR3 reads CASPWTGSLSEQYF. In DNA form, the CDR3 reads TGTGCCAGCCCTTGGACAGGGTCGCTCTCCGAGCAGTACTTC. Supplemented by reference TRBV18 and TRBJ2-7, the full variable domain reads NAGVMQNPRHLVRRRGQEARLRCSPMKGHSHVYWYRQLPEEGLKFMVYLQKENIIDESGMPKERFSAEFPKEGPSILRIQQVVRGDSAAYFCASPWTGSLSEQYFGPGTRLTVT.

The V gene is TRBV7-2, the J gene TRBJ2-1; TRBD2 matches 8 bases. The CDR3 covers 16 residues. Germline trimming cut 1 base from V and 13 bases from J; bases unmatched to any gene: 15. Germline CDR1 reads SGHTA; CDR2 reads FQGNSA. The CDR3 nucleotides read TGTGCCAGCAGCTTAGTGGCGGGAGGTATTACAATTCGACAGTTCTTC. Translated: CASSLVAGGITIRQFF.

The chain uses TRBV9 and TRBJ2-7; 7 bases agree with TRBD2. This CDR3 has 16 amino acids. J was trimmed by 7 bases and V by 0 bases; bases with no gene match: 13. The V gene's germline CDR1 is SGDLS and CDR2 YYNGEE. The CDR3 DNA reads TGTGCCAGCAGCGTAGAGCGCGGGAGAAGGAATGGGGAGCAGTACTTC. As protein: CASSVERGRRNGEQYF. The whole variable domain, filled in from reference TRBV9 and TRBJ2-7, reads DSGVTQTPKHLITATGQRVTLRCSPRSGDLSVYWYQQSLDQGLQFLIQYYNGEERAKGNILERFSAQQFPDLHSELNLSSLELGDSALYFCASSVERGRRNGEQYFGPGTRLTVT.

V is TRBV9 and J is TRBJ2-3; a weak D match, TRBD1 (5 bases). Germline V lookup: CDR1 SGDLS, CDR2 YYNGEE. The V end lost 1 base, the J end lost 0 bases, and 9 bases lay between the germline ends. The CDR3 covers 15 residues. Here the CDR3 DNA reads TGTGCCAGCAGCGTACCGGCAGGGAGCACAGATACGCAGTATTTT. Its protein product is CASSVPAGSTDTQYF.

CDR3 protein: CASGFDTTDTQYF. As DNA, the CDR3 is TGTGCTAGTGGTTTTGACACCACAGATACGCAGTATTTT. The chain employs TRBV12-5 and TRBJ2-3, with no clear D. CDR1 and CDR2 from the germline V gene are LGHNT and FRNRAP. CDR3 length: 13 amino acids. The V end was cut by 3 bases, the J end by 2 bases, with 6 bases between.

This clone came up once. The V and J genes are TRBV6-2 or TRBV6-3 and TRBJ1-2; D possibly corresponds to TRBD1 (6 bases). Germline values: CDR1 MNHEY, CDR2 SVGEGT. This CDR3 is built from 14 residues. V lost 6 bases, J lost 6 bases, and 17 bases lay in between. The CDR3 protein is CASSRRQAWDGYTF. The CDR3 DNA is TGTGCCAGCAGCCGCCGACAGGCCTGGGATGGCTACACCTTC.

This sequence joins TRBV12-2 and TRBJ2-1; the table assigns TRBD2, which was not confirmed against the DNA. TRBV12-2 corresponds to a pseudogene. The CDR3 covers 16 residues. CDR3 sequence (DNA): TGTGCAAGTCGCTTAGGTAGCGACCGCTCCTACAATGAGCAGTTCTTC. It encodes CASRLGSDRSYNEQFF.

The chain links TRBV6-2 or TRBV6-3 to TRBJ1-1, with D perhaps TRBD1 (6 bases). The CDR3 spans 13 residues. Germline-derived CDR1 and CDR2 are MNHEY and SVGEGT. V gave up 4 bases and J gave up 5 bases, with 11 bases separating them. DNA of the CDR3: TGTGCCAGCAGTTTCTCCAGGGGAACTGAAGCTTTCTTT. Translating gives CASSFSRGTEAFF.

V usage is TRBV11-2 and J usage is TRBJ2-3; a weak D match, TRBD1 (8 bases). Trimming shortened V by 5 bases and J by 2 bases, and 17 bases separated the two germline ends. From germline, CDR1 is SGHAT and CDR2 FQNNGV. There are 16 residues in the CDR3. CDR3 sequence reads: CASSRTGSGATDTQYF. CDR3 nucleotides: TGTGCCAGCAGCCGGACAGGGAGCGGGGCCACAGATACGCAGTATTTT.

This clone was found once. This chain connects TRBV6-5 to TRBJ1-2; D gene ambiguous. The CDR3 sequence is 13 residues long. V lost 5 bases and J 6 bases, leaving 13 bases between the germline ends. Germline CDR1 and CDR2: MNHEY and SVGAGI. The CDR3 spells CASSPLPKNGYTF. CDR3 nucleotides: TGTGCCAGCAGTCCACTCCCGAAAAATGGCTACACCTTC.

This clone has more than one count but fewer than ten. The V gene is TRBV28, the J gene TRBJ1-1; possibly TRBD1 for D (5 bases). The CDR3 is 17 residues long. Trimming took 1 base from V and 0 from J, leaving 15 bases between them. Germline CDR1 and CDR2: MDHEN and SYDVKM. CDR3 region: CASSLFTVGHMNTEAFF. The CDR3, as DNA: TGTGCCAGCAGTTTATTTACAGTTGGACATATGAACACTGAAGCTTTCTTT.